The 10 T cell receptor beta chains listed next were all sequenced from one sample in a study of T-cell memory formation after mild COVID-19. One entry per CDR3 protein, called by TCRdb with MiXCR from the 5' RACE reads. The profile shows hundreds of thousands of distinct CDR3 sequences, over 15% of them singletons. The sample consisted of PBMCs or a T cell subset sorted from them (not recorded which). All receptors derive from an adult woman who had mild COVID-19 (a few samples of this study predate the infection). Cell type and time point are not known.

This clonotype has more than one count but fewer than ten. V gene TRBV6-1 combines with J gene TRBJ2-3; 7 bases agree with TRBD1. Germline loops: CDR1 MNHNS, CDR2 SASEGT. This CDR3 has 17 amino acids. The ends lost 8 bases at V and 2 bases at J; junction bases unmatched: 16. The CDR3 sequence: CASSSRPRGQLTDTQYF. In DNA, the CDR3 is TGTGCCAGCTCCTCCCGCCCCCGGGGACAGCTCACAGATACGCAGTATTTT.

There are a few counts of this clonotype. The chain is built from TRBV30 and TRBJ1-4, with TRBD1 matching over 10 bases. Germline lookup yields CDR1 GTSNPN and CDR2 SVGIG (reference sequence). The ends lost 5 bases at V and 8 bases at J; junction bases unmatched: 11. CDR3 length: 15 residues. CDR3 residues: CAWSFDRGPWEKLFF. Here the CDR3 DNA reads TGTGCCTGGTCCTTCGACAGGGGGCCGTGGGAAAAACTGTTTTTT.

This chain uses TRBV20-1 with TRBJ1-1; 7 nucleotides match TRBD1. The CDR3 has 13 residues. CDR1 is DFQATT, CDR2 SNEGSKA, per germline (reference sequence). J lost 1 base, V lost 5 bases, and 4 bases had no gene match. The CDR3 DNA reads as TGCAGTGCTGCCGGGACAGAGAACACTGAAGCTTTCTTT. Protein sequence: CSAAGTENTEAFF.

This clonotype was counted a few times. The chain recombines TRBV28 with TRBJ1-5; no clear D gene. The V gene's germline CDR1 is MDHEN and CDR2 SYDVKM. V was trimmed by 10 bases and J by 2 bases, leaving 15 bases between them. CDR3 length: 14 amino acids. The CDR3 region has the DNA TGTGCCATCCACCGATGGGGTGGCAATCAGCCCCAGCATTTT. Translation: CAIHRWGGNQPQHF.

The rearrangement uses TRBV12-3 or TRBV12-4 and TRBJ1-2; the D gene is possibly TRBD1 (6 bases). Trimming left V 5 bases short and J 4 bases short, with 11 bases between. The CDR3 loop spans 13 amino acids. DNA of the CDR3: TGTGCCAGCAGTGATCAGGGGCCCTATGGCTACACCTTC. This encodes CASSDQGPYGYTF.

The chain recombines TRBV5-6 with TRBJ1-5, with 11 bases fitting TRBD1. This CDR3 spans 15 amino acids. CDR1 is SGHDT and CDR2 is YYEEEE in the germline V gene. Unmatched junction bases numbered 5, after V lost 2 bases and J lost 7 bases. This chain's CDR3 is CASSFWTGGVQPQHF. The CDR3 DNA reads TGTGCCAGCAGCTTTTGGACAGGGGGCGTGCAGCCCCAGCATTTT.

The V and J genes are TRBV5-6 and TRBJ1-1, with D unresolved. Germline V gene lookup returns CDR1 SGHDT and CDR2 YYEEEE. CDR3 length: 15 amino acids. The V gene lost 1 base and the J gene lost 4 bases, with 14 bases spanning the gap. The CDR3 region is CASSLSAFRGTEAFF. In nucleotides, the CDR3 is TGTGCCAGCAGCTTGAGCGCGTTTCGGGGCACTGAAGCTTTCTTT.

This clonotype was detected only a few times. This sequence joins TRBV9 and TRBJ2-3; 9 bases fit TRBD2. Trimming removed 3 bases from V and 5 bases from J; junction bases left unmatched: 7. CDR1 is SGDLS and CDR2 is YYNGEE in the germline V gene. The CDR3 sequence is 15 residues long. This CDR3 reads CASSAYLLAGDTQYF. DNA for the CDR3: TGTGCCAGCAGCGCCTACCTACTAGCGGGAGATACGCAGTATTTT.

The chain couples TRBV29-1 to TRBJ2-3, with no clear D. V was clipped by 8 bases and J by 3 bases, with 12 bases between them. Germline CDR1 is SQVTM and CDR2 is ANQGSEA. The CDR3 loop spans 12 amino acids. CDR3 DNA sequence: TGCAGCTCATGTCCTACTACAGATACGCAGTATTTT. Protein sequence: CSSCPTTDTQYF.

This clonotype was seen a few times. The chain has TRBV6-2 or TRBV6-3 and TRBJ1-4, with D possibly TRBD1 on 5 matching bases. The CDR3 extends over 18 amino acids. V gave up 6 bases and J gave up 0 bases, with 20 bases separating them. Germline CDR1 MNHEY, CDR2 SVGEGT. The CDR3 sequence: CASRGTQVEDATNEKLFF. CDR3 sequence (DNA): TGTGCCAGCAGAGGGACTCAAGTTGAGGATGCAACTAATGAAAAACTGTTTTTT.